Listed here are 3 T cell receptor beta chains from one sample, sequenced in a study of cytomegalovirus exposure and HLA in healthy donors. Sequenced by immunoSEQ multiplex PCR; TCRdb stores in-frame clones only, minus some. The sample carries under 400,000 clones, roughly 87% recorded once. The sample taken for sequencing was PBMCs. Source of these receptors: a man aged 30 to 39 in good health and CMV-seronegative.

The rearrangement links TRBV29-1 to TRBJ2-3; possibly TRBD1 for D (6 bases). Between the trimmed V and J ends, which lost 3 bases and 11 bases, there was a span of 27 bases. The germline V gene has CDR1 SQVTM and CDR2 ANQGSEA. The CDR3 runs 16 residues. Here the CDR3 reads CSVEGLGNSGGLGQYF. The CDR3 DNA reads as TGCAGCGTTGAGGGGTTAGGTAATAGTGGGGGCCTGGGGCAGTATTTT.

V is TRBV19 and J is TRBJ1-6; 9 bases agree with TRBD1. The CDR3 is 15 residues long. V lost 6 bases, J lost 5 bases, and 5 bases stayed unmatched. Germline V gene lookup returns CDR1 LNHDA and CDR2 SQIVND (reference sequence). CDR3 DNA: TGTGCCAGTAGGGGACAGGGCGCGGATAATTCACCCCTCCACTTT. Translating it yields CASRGQGADNSPLHF.

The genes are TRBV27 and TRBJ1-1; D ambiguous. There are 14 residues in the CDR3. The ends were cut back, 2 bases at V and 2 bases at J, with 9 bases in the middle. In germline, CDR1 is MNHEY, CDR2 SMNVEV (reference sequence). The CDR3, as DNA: TGTGCCAGCAGTTTACCCGGGGTTAACACTGAAGCTTTCTTT. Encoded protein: CASSLPGVNTEAFF.